The 30 T cell receptor beta chains below all came from one sample that was sequenced in a study of shared clonotypes between healthy human individuals. Profiling relied on immunoSEQ multiplex PCR, and the TCRdb table lists in-frame clones only, not all of them. The sample holds about 490,000 clones, approximately 79% seen once. The sample taken for sequencing was PBMCs. Source of these receptors: a woman aged 40 to 50 in good health. Some clones in this sample may be carry-over from other donors' samples.

This CDR3 is CASSSTWSTDTQYF. CDR3 nucleotides: TGTGCCAGCAGCTCGACTTGGAGCACAGATACGCAGTATTTT. V usage is TRBV7-9 and J usage is TRBJ2-3; D gene ambiguous. CDR3 size: 14 residues. Germline values: CDR1 SEHNR, CDR2 FQNEAQ (reference sequence). V lost 4 bases and J lost 0, with 8 bases in between. The variable domain in full, completed from reference TRBV7-9 and TRBJ2-3, reads DTGVSQNPRHKITKRGQNVTFRCDPISEHNRLYWYRQTLGQGPEFLTYFQNEAQLEKSRLLSDRFSAERPKGSFSTLEIQRTEQGDSAMYLCASSSTWSTDTQYFGPGTRLTVL.

This clone is a singleton in its sample. The chain uses TRBV19 and TRBJ2-2, with 14 bases that match TRBD2. The CDR3 totals 16 residues. Trimming at V came to 4 bases and at J to 6 bases, leaving 4 bases not matched to a gene. Germline lookup yields CDR1 LNHDA and CDR2 SQIVND (reference sequence). The DNA for the CDR3 is TGTGCCAGTAGTACCCGGACTAGCGGGAGGCCCGGGGAGCTGTTTTTT. This encodes CASSTRTSGRPGELFF.

The genes are TRBV2 and TRBJ1-2, with 9 nucleotides matching TRBD1. Germline values: CDR1 SNHLY, CDR2 FYNNEI. The trim removed 6 bases at V and 7 bases at J, leaving 6 bases unmatched. This CDR3 has 13 amino acids. The CDR3 DNA reads TGTGCCAGCAGCCCGGGACAGGGTGGTGGCTACACCTTC. It yields the protein CASSPGQGGGYTF.

The rearrangement joins TRBV9 to TRBJ2-7; D might be TRBD2 (5 bases). Per the germline V gene, CDR1 is SGDLS and CDR2 is YYNGEE. The CDR3 runs to 15 residues. Trimming shortened V by 2 bases and J by 0 bases, and 12 bases separated the two germline ends. Written as DNA, the CDR3 is TGTGCCAGCAGCGTGGGCGGGTCCAACTCCTACGAGCAGTACTTC. Its translation: CASSVGGSNSYEQYF.

The chain uses TRBV27 and TRBJ2-5; D is perhaps TRBD1 or TRBD2 (5 bases each). The CDR3 has 14 residues. Germline CDR1 and CDR2: MNHEY and SMNVEV (reference sequence). V lost 8 bases and J 5 bases, leaving 18 bases between the germline ends. CDR3 nucleotides: TGTGCCAGCCGTCATTTAATGGGGGATGAGACCCAGTACTTC. It yields the protein CASRHLMGDETQYF.

V and J are TRBV7-2 and TRBJ2-3; TRBD2 agrees at 11 bases. CDR3 length equals 16 residues. Germline CDR1 and CDR2: SGHTA and FQGNSA. J lost 2 bases, V lost 1 base, and 2 bases had no gene match. The DNA for the CDR3 is TGTGCCAGCAGCTTAGTAGCGGGAGGGGCCACAGATACGCAGTATTTT. It is translated as CASSLVAGGATDTQYF.

The chain recombines TRBV2 with TRBJ2-5; 9 nucleotides line up with TRBD2. Germline loops: CDR1 SNHLY, CDR2 FYNNEI. The CDR3 length is 18 residues. V shed 7 bases, J shed 1 base, and the junction held 16 bases outside the gene matches. The CDR3 protein is CASIFAPGTSPLQETQYF. Written as DNA, the CDR3 is TGTGCCAGCATCTTCGCCCCCGGGACTAGCCCACTCCAAGAGACCCAGTACTTC. Using reference TRBV2 and TRBJ2-5 for the parts outside the CDR3, the full variable domain is EPEVTQTPSHQVTQMGQEVILRCVPISNHLYFYWYRQILGQKVEFLVSFYNNEISEKSEIFDDQFSVERPDGSNFTLKIRSTKLEDSAMYFCASIFAPGTSPLQETQYFGPGTRLLVL.

The chain uses TRBV30 and TRBJ2-2, with D hard to call. The germline gives CDR1 GTSNPN, CDR2 SVGIG (reference sequence). Trimming stripped 0 bases from V and 7 bases from J, with 6 bases between. CDR3 length: 12 amino acids. In DNA, the CDR3 is TGTGCCTGGAGTGTATACGACGGGGAGCTGTTTTTT. Encoded protein: CAWSVYDGELFF.

J is TRBJ1-2 and V is TRBV7-2, with 10 bases lining up with TRBD1. V lost 0 bases, J lost 7 bases, and 5 bases stayed unmatched. This CDR3 region has 15 residues. Germline V gene sequence: CDR1 SGHTA, CDR2 FQGNSA. The CDR3 region has the DNA TGTGCCAGCAGCTTAGCCGACAGGGGGCTGGGTGGCTACACCTTC. This sequence encodes CASSLADRGLGGYTF.

The genes are TRBV5-4 and TRBJ2-7; the D is unclear. Trimming removed 1 base from V and 5 bases from J, with 4 bases in between. The CDR3 is 11 amino acids. Germline-derived CDR1 and CDR2 are SGHNT and YYREEE (reference sequence). Written as DNA, the CDR3 is TGTGCCAGCAGCTTGAGCCACGAGCAGTACTTC. Translated: CASSLSHEQYF.

The J gene is TRBJ1-1, the V gene TRBV29-1; D is uncertain. V lost 0 bases, J lost 3 bases, and 8 bases lay in between. The CDR3 is 13 amino acids. CDR1 is SQVTM, CDR2 ANQGSEA, per germline. The CDR3 loop reads CSVEESRYTEAFF. DNA for the CDR3: TGCAGCGTTGAAGAGTCTAGGTACACTGAAGCTTTCTTT.

This clone appeared a single time. The J gene is TRBJ1-3, the V gene TRBV5-4; D is unclear. This CDR3 region has 13 residues. CDR1 is SGHNT, CDR2 YYREEE, per germline (reference sequence). Deletions cut 2 bases from V and 4 bases from J, with 7 bases between. CDR3 region: CASSLPGGNTIYF. The CDR3 bases are TGTGCCAGCAGCTTACCCGGGGGAAACACCATATATTTT.

This chain links TRBV10-3 with TRBJ2-7; the match to TRBD1 covers 7 bases. The CDR3 is made up of 14 amino acids. V trimming: 7 bases; J trimming: 2 bases; junction bases outside the gene matches: 8. CDR1 and CDR2 (germline): ENHRY, SYGVKD. CDR3 loop: CAITRDRDTYEQYF. The CDR3 DNA reads as TGTGCCATCACCCGGGACAGAGATACCTACGAGCAGTACTTC.

The chain employs TRBV7-9 and TRBJ1-1; D unclear. The V end lost 4 bases, the J end lost 1 base, and 13 bases lay between the germline ends. Germline V gene data show CDR1 as SEHNR and CDR2 as FQNEAQ (reference sequence). The CDR3 runs to 15 residues. CDR3 in amino acids: CASSSLDKPNTEAFF. CDR3 nucleotide sequence: TGTGCCAGCAGCTCCCTAGACAAACCGAACACTGAAGCTTTCTTT.

This clone was recorded only once. The chain combines TRBV7-9 with TRBJ1-2; no firm D call. CDR1 is SEHNR and CDR2 is FQNEAQ in the germline V gene (reference sequence). Trimming took 1 base from V and 4 from J, leaving 16 bases between them. The CDR3 is made up of 16 amino acids. DNA for the CDR3: TGTGCCAGCAGCTTAGAGCAGTTCCGTTCGCCCTATGGCTACACCTTC. Translating gives CASSLEQFRSPYGYTF.

The gene calls are TRBV30 and TRBJ2-5; D might be TRBD2 (6 bases). The J call may be incorrect, as the DNA end agrees better with TRBJ2-7. The CDR3 sequence is 13 residues long. In germline, CDR1 is GTSNPN, CDR2 SVGIG (reference sequence). In DNA, the CDR3 is TGTGCCTGGAAAGGACTACCAGACTACGAGCAGTACTTC. Protein sequence: CAWKGLPDYEQYF.

This CDR3 reads CASSTGGGSSYNEQFF. The CDR3 region has the DNA TGTGCCAGCAGTACGGGGGGAGGGAGCTCCTACAATGAGCAGTTCTTC. The chain joins TRBV5-4 to TRBJ2-1, with 7 bases fitting TRBD2. Germline V gene data show CDR1 as SGHNT and CDR2 as YYREEE (reference sequence). CDR3 length: 16 residues. The V segment lost 5 bases and the J segment 0 bases; nucleotides outside the gene matches: 8.

This sequence joins TRBV2 and TRBJ1-5; a weak D match, TRBD1 (5 bases). Germline V CDR1 and CDR2: SNHLY, FYNNEI. Trimming took off 5 bases at V and 4 bases at J, with 9 bases between the two ends. CDR3 length: 13 residues. The DNA of the CDR3 is TGTGCCAGCAGTACAGGACAAAATCAGCCCCAGCATTTT. As protein: CASSTGQNQPQHF. Together with reference TRBV2 and TRBJ1-5, the CDR3 gives the full variable domain: EPEVTQTPSHQVTQMGQEVILRCVPISNHLYFYWYRQILGQKVEFLVSFYNNEISEKSEIFDDQFSVERPDGSNFTLKIRSTKLEDSAMYFCASSTGQNQPQHFGDGTRLSIL.

The rearrangement uses TRBV5-1 and TRBJ2-6; D gene uncertain. The germline gives CDR1 SGHRS, CDR2 YFSETQ. The CDR3 is 12 amino acids. Trimming removed 0 bases at V and 6 bases at J, with 1 base between. The CDR3 nucleotides are TGCGCCAGCAGCTTGGTGGCCAACGTCCTGACTTTC. Protein sequence: CASSLVANVLTF.

The rearrangement uses TRBV5-8 and TRBJ1-5; 7 bases agree with TRBD1. Germline lookup yields CDR1 SGHTS and CDR2 YDEGEE. The ends lost 7 bases at V and 6 bases at J; junction bases unmatched: 16. CDR3 length equals 16 residues. Here the CDR3 DNA reads TGTGCCAGCCCCGGAAAAGACAGGGCCCTCGGTCAGCCCCAGCATTTT. Translation: CASPGKDRALGQPQHF.

The V gene is TRBV28, the J gene TRBJ1-2, with D possibly matching TRBD1 (6 bases). The CDR3 runs to 15 residues. Trimming cost V 6 bases and J 2 bases, with 16 bases left between them. Germline assignment: CDR1 MDHEN and CDR2 SYDVKM. Written as DNA, the CDR3 is TGTGCCAGCAGCTCACAAGGGGGACCCAACTATGGCTACACCTTC. As protein: CASSSQGGPNYGYTF.

V usage is TRBV10-3 and J usage is TRBJ1-1; D gene unclear. Deletions cut 2 bases from V and 5 bases from J, with 6 bases between. The CDR3 runs to 12 residues. The germline gives CDR1 ENHRY, CDR2 SYGVKD. Here the CDR3 reads CAISEPTTEAFF. The CDR3 DNA sequence: TGTGCCATCAGTGAGCCGACGACTGAAGCTTTCTTT.

This clone was counted a single time. The V gene is TRBV5-4, the J gene TRBJ2-1; the match to TRBD2 covers 16 bases. V shed 4 bases and J 1 base; nucleotides not matched to a gene: 2. The CDR3 loop spans 17 amino acids. Germline CDR1 and CDR2: SGHNT and YYREEE (reference sequence). DNA of the CDR3: TGTGCCAGCAGCCCGGGACTAGCGGGAGGGTCCTACAATGAGCAGTTCTTC. Amino acid sequence: CASSPGLAGGSYNEQFF.

V is TRBV27 and J is TRBJ2-1; the D gene is possibly TRBD2 (6 bases). This CDR3 has 14 residues. The V gene's germline CDR1 is MNHEY and CDR2 SMNVEV (reference sequence). V lost 1 base to trimming and J lost 5 bases, with 9 bases between them. The CDR3 region is CASSLYLAHNEQFF. CDR3 nucleotide sequence: TGTGCCAGCAGTTTATACCTAGCGCACAATGAGCAGTTCTTC.

This sequence joins TRBV9 and TRBJ2-7, with 7 bases lining up with TRBD2. J gave up 4 bases and V 0 bases, and 4 bases lay outside the gene matches. Germline V CDR1 and CDR2: SGDLS, YYNGEE. CDR3 length equals 14 residues. CDR3 bases: TGTGCCAGCAGCGTAGATAGCGGGCCTTACGAGCAGTACTTC. As protein: CASSVDSGPYEQYF.

The chain joins TRBV7-8 to TRBJ2-2; D gene unclear. CDR1 is SGHVS, CDR2 FQNEAQ, per germline. The V end lost 4 bases, the J end lost 4 bases, and 10 bases lay between the germline ends. The CDR3 consists of 14 residues. The CDR3, as DNA: TGTGCCAGCAGCTCTATTCAGAGCACCGGGGAGCTGTTTTTT. It translates to CASSSIQSTGELFF.

This clone came up a few times. This chain uses TRBV6-6 with TRBJ2-7; D call uncertain. This CDR3 region has 12 residues. V shed 0 bases and J shed 3 bases, with 3 bases lying between them. Germline V gene data show CDR1 as MNHNY and CDR2 as SVGAGI (reference sequence). For the CDR3, the DNA is TGTGCCAGCAGTTACTCAGACTACGAGCAGTACTTC. As protein: CASSYSDYEQYF.

The chain has TRBV10-3 and TRBJ1-1; D uncertain. With 3 bases removed from V and 1 base from J, the gap between germline ends came to 12 bases. The CDR3 has 15 amino acids. Germline values: CDR1 ENHRY, CDR2 SYGVKD. The CDR3, as DNA: TGTGCCATCAGTGAAATGCTGGGAGAGAACACTGAAGCTTTCTTT. Translation gives CAISEMLGENTEAFF.

V usage is TRBV2 and J usage is TRBJ1-5; D is perhaps TRBD1 (6 bases). V was trimmed by 8 bases and J by 3 bases, leaving 17 bases between them. Germline V gives CDR1 SNHLY, CDR2 FYNNEI. The CDR3 has 15 residues. CDR3: CASGLDSGINQPQHF. The CDR3 nucleotides are TGTGCCAGCGGCCTGGACAGCGGGATCAATCAGCCCCAGCATTTT.

The V and J genes are TRBV4-2 and TRBJ2-5; TRBD1 is a possible D gene (5 bases). CDR3 length: 15 residues. V was trimmed by 1 base and J by 2 bases, leaving 11 bases between them. Germline CDR1 and CDR2: LGHNA and YNFKEQ. The CDR3 loop is CASSQVGQGQETQYF. In nucleotides, the CDR3 is TGTGCCAGCAGCCAAGTCGGCCAGGGTCAAGAGACCCAGTACTTC.